This T cell receptor beta chain was captured by sequencing in a study of blood T cell repertoires in COVID-19. The method was immunoSEQ multiplex PCR; TCRdb's version includes in-frame clones alone and lacks a portion of them. The table records under 300,000 clones, around 90% of them present only once. The sample holds one count of this clone. CDR3 size: 16 residues. Looked up from germline, CDR1 is MDHEN and CDR2 is SYDVKM. The trim removed 6 bases at V and 5 bases at J, leaving 11 bases unmatched. The TCR sequence derives from a woman aged 50 to 60 who had recovered from COVID-19. The V and J genes are TRBV28 and TRBJ2-1; TRBD1 aligns across 9 bases. The sample taken for sequencing was PBMCs or T cells enriched from blood (not recorded which). The CDR3 spells CASSTGTGRSHNEQFF. The CDR3 DNA sequence: TGTGCCAGCAGCACCGGGACAGGGAGGTCACACAATGAGCAGTTCTTC. The full variable domain, rest sourced from reference TRBV28 and TRBJ2-1, is DVKVTQSSRYLVKRTGEKVFLECVQDMDHENMFWYRQDPGLGLRLIYFSYDVKMKEKGDIPEGYSVSREKKERFSLILESASTNQTSMYLCASSTGTGRSHNEQFFGPGTRLTVL.